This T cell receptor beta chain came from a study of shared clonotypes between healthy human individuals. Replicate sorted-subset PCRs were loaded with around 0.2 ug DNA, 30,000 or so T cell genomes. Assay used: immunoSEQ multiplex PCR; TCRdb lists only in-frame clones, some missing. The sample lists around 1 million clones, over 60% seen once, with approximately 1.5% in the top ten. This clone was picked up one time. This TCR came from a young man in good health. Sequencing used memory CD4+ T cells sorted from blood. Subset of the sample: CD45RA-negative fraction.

CDR3: CASSSLTGSYEQYF. CDR3 bases: TGTGCCAGCAGCTCCCTGACGGGCTCCTACGAGCAGTACTTC. This chain links TRBV7-2 with TRBJ2-7; D is ambiguous. V was cut by 4 bases and J by 0 bases, with 10 bases left in between. The germline V gene has CDR1 SGHTA and CDR2 FQGNSA. The CDR3 runs 14 residues.